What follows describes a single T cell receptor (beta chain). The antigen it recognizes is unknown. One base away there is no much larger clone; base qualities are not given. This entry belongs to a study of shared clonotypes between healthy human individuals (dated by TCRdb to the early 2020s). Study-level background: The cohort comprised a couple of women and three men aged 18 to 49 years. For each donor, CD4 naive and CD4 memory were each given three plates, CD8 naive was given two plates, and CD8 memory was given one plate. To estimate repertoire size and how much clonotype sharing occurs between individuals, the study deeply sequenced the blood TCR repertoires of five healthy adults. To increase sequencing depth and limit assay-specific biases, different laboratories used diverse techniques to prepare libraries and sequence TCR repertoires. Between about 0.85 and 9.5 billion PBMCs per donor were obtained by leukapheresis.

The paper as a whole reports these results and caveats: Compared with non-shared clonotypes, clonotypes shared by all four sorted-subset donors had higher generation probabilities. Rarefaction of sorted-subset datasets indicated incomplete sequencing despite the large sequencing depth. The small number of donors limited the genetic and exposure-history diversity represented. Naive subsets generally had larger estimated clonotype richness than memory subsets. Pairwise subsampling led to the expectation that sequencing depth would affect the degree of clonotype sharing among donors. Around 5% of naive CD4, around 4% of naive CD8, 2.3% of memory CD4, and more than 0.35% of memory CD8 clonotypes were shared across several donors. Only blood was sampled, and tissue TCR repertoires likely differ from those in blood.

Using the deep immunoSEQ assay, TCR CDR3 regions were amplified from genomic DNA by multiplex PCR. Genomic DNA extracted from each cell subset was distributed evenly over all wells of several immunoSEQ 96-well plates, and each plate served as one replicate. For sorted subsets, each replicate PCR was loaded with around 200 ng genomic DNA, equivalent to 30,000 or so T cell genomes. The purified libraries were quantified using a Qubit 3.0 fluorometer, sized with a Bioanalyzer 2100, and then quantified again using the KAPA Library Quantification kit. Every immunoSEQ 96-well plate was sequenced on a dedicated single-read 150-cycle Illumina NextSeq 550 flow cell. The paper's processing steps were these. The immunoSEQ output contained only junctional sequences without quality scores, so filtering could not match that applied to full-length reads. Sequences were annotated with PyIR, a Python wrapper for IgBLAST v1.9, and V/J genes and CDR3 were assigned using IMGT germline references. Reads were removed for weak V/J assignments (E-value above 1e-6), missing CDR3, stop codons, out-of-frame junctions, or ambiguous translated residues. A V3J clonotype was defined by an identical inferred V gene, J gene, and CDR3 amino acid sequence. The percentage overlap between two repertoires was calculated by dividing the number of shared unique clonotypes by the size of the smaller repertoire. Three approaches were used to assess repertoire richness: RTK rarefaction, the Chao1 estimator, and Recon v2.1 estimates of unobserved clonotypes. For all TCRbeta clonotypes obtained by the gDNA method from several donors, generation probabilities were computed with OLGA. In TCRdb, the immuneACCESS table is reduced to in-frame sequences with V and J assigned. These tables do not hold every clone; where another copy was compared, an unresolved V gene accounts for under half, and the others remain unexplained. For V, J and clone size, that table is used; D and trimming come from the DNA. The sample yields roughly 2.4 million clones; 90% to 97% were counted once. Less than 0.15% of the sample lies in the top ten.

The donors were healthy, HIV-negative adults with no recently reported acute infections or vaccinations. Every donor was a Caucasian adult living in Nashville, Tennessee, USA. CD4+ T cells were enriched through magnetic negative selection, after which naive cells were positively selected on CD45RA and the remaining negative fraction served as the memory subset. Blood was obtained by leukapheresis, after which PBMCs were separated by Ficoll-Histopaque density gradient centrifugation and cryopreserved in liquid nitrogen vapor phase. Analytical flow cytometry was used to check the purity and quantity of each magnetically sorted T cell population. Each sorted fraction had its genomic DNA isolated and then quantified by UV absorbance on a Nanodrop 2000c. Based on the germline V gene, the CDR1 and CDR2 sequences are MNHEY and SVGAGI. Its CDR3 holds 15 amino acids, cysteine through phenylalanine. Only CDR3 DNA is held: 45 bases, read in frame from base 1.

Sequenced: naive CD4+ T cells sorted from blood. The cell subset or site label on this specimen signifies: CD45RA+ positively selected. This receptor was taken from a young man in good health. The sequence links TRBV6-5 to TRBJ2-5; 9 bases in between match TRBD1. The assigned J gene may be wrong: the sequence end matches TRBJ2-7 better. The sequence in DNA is TGTGCCAGCAGTTACTCGGACAGGGGCGGCTACGAGCAGTACTTC. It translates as CASSYSDRGGYEQYF.